Sequencing of this T cell receptor beta chain was carried out in a study of spatial heterogeneity in lung cancer. Study observations and caveats: Intratumoral expanded alpha and beta TCR counts were found to track tumor mutation counts.

Specified time point: sample taken at primary tumor resection. TCRdb redid the calling of the 5' RACE reads with MiXCR, one entry per CDR3 protein. Of 5,600 or so distinct CDR3 sequences listed, 4.5% to 5.5% were seen once; the top ten hold more than 20%. By share of the sample, this clonotype is medium-sized (0.01 to 0.1%). Antigen specificity is unknown. CDR3 length equals 15 residues. Trimming shortened V by 3 bases and J by 5 bases, and 17 bases separated the two germline ends. Germline CDR1 and CDR2: SGHRS and YFSETQ. The gene calls are TRBV5-1 and TRBJ1-1, with D perhaps TRBD1 (5 bases). Sample: lung tumor tissue, taken at surgery. The sequence derives from a male donor with early-stage non-small cell lung cancer. Written as DNA, the CDR3 is TGCGCCAGCAGCTGGGCCCAGGGTTATCGTACTGAAGCTTTCTTT. Protein: CASSWAQGYRTEAFF.